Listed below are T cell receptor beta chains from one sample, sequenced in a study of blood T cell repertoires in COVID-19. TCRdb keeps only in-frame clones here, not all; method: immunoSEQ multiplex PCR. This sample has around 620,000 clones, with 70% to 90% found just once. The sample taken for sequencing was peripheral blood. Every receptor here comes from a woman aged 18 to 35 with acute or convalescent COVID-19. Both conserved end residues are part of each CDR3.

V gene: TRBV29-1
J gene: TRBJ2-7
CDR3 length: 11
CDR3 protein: CSVGQAYEQYF

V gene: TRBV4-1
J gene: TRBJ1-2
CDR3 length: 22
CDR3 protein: CASTEHSLQAEEFREPQRGYTF

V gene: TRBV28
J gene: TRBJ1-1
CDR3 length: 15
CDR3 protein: CASAFAPYRNAEAFF

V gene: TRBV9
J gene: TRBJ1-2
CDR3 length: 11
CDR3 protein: CASSGLRGYTF

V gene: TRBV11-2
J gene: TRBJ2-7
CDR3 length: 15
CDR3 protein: CASSLVRQAAYEQYF

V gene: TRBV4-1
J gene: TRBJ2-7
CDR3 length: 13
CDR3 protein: CASSQGQLYEQYF

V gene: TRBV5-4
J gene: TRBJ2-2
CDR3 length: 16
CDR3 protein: CASSPWATSNTGELFF

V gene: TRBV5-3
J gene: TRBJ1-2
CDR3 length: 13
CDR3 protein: CARSATGPYGYTF

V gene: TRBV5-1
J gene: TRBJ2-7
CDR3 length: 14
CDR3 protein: CASSLSAGGHEQYF

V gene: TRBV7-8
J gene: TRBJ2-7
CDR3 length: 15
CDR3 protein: CASSLVSRGDYEQYF

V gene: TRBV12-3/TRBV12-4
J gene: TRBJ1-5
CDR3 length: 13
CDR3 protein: CASSSGQNGPQHF

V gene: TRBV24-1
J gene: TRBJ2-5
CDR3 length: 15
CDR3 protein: CATSDLGGGQETQYF

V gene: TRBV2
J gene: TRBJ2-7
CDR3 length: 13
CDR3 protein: CASNRGTPTQQYF

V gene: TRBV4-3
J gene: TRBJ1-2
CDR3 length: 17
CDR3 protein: CASSRTPTYSFHRGYTF

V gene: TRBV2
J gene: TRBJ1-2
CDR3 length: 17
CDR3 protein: CASSEALQGAINYGYTF

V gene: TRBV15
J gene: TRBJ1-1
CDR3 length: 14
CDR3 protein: CASCSRAGNTEAFF

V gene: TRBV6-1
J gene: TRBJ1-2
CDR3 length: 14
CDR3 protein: CASSEGQAYYGYTF

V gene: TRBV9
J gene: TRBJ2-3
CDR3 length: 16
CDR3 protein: CASSFRTGPSTDTQYF

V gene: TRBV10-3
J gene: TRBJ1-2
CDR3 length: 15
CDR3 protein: CAISGGQGSNYGYTF

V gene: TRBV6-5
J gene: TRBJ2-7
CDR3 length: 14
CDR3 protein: CASTRPGQGSEQYF

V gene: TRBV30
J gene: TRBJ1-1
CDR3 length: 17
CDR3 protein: CAWSLRGGWGLNTEAFF

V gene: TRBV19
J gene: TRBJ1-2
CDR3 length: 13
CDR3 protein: CASSIGRGAGYTF

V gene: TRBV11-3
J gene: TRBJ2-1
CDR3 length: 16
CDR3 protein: CASSDKGGAAYNEQFF

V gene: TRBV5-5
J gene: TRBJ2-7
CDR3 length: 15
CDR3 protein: CASSWGQIRGNEQYF

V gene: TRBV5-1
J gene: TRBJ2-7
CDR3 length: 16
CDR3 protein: CASRIRGDRTMDEQYF

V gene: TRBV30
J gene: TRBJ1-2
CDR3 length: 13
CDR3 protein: CAWSVRLAYGYTF

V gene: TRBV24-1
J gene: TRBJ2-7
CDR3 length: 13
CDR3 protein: CATSETGSYEQYF

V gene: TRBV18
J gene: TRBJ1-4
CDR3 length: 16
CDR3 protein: CASSPFNGATNEKLFF

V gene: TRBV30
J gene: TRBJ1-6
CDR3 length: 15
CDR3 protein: CAWSLPDRANSPLHF

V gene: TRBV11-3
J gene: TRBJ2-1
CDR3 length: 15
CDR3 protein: CASSLYGTGLNEQFF

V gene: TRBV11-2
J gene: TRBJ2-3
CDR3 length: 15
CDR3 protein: CASSLQLAGSYTQYF

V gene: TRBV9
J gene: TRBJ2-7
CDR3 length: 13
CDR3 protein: CASSPEDEYEQYF

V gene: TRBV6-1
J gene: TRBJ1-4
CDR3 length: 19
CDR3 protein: CASSEALVHALTTNEKLFF

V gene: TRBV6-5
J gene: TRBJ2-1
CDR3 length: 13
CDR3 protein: CASRLTGGPEQFF

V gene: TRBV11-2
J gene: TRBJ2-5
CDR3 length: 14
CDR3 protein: CASSLDYSQETQYF

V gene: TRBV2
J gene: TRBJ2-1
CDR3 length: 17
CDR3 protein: CASSVTSGGPRYNEQFF

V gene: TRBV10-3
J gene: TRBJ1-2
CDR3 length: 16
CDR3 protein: CAISEIGQFINYGYTF

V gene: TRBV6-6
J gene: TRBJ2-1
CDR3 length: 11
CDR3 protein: CASSSMYEQFF

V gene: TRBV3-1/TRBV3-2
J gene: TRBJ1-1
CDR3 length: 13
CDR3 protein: CASSQETNTEAFF

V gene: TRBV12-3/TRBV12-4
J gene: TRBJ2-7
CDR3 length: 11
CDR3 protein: CASSSGEMRYF

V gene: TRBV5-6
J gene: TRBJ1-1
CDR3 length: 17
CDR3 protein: CASIPLGTGGEGTEAFF

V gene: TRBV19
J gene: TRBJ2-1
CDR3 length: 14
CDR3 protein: CAPPSVSSYNEQFF

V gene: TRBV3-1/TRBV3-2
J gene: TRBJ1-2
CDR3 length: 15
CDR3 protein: CASSQGGGLSMGYTF

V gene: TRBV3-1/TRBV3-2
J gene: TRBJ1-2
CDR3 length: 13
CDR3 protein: CASRPDKNYGYTF

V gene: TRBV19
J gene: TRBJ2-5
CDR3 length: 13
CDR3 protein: CASRPRGQETQYF

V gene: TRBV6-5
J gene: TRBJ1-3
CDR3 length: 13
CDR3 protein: CASSWGGVNTIYF

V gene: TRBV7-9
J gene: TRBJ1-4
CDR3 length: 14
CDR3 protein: CASSLAEGAEKLFF

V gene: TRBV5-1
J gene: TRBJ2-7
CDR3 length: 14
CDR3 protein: CASSPYQGAYEQYF

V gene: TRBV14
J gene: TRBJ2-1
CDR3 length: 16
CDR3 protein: CASSQAFGQGADEQFF

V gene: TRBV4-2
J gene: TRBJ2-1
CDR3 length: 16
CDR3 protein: CASSQGLGQARNEQFF

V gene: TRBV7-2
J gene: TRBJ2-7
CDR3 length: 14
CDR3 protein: CASSPGEPPYEQYF

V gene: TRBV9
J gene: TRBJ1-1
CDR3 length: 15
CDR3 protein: CASSPRIWQGVEAFF

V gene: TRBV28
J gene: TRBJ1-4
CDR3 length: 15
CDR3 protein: CASSLGGATNEKLFF

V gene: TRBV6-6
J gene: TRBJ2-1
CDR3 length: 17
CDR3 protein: CASSRSLTGIGPNEQFF

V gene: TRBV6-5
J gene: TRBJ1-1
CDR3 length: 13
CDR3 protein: CASNIGTRGEAFF

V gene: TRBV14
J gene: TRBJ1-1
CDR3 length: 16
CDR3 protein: CASSQARLGQARGAFF

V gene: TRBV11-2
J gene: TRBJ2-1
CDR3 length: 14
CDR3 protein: CASSLATGNNEQFF

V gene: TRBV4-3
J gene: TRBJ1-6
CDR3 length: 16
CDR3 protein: CASSQDPGSYNSPLHF

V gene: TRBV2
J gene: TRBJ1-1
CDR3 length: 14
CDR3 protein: CASRSRRVATEAFF

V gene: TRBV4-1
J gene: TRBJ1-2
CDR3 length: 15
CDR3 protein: CASSQADRETYGYTF